This T cell receptor beta chain derives from a study of molecular identifiers for immune sequencing clone quantification. Study-level information: Within a replicate experiment, RNA obtained from either about 21,000 or 97,000 naive CD8 cells was divided into five aliquots, and four of those aliquots were then sequenced.

Libraries of naive CD8 T cells were made from about 19,000 to 1,100,000 sorted cells. They used 10%, 30% or 50% RNA. Naive CD8 T cells underwent sorting with the CD8+CD4-CCR7+CD45RA+ definition. Libraries of bulk TCR were made by previously described methods (with listed TCR primers). MiXCR was run by TCRdb on the PCR reads, yielding one entry per CDR3 protein. This sample has over 550,000 distinct CDR3 sequences, with about 25% found just once. The sample holds a few counts of this clonotype. V lost 1 base to trimming and J lost 8 bases; unmatched junction nucleotides: 5. The V gene's germline CDR1 is LGHNA and CDR2 YSLEER. The CDR3 contains 15 residues.

The chain carries TRBV4-3 and TRBJ2-1; 10 bases are shared with TRBD2. What was sequenced was naive CD8+ T cells from blood, with Jurkat cell RNA spiked in. The subset is: FACS-sorted CD8+CD4-CCR7+CD45RA+ naive T cells. This TCR derives from a human donor in good health. Some libraries in this study had Jurkat cell RNA spiked in. The CDR3 nucleotides read TGCGCCAGCAGCCAAGGTACTAGCGGGATCTATGAGCAGTTCTTC. This sequence encodes CASSQGTSGIYEQFF.